Listed below are T cell receptor beta chains from one sample, sequenced in a study of early T cells in non-severe SARS-CoV-2 infection. TCRdb analysed the 5' RACE reads with MiXCR anew, one entry per CDR3 protein. In the table there are approximately 58,000 distinct CDR3 sequences, around 12% of which are singletons. The sample consisted of whole blood, taken at baseline. All receptors derive from an adult who was a healthcare worker with PCR-confirmed SARS-CoV-2 infection or an uninfected control (not recorded which). Each CDR3 is given with its conserved first and last residue. Fields, in order: V gene, J gene, D gene, clone size, CDR3 DNA, CDR3 protein. D genes are given only for firm matches. Clone size, where shown, is once, few, many, or a class for clones that have expanded.

TRBV20-1	TRBJ2-1	TRBD1	NA	TGCAGTGCCAGGGACAGGGGGGAAAATGAGCAGTTCTTC	CSARDRGENEQFF
TRBV10-3	TRBJ2-7	TRBD2	NA	TGTGCCATCAGTGGAGCTAGCGGGATCTTCGCCTACGAGCAGTACTTC	CAISGASGIFAYEQYF
TRBV7-2	TRBJ1-6	TRBD1	few	TGTGCCAGCAGCCCAGCCCGGGACAGGGCCCTTAATTCACCCCTCCACTTT	CASSPARDRALNSPLHF
TRBV10-3	TRBJ2-3	NA	NA	TGTGCCATCAGTGAGAGGTCAGATACGCAGTATTTT	CAISERSDTQYF
TRBV6-5	TRBJ2-1	NA	NA	TGTGCCAGCAGTTACGAAGGAGGTAGGGAGCAGTTCTTC	CASSYEGGREQFF
TRBV18	TRBJ1-1	NA	NA	TGTGCCAGCTCACCAGACAGGAAGAACACTGAAGCTTTCTTT	CASSPDRKNTEAFF
TRBV4-3	TRBJ2-2	TRBD2	many	TGCGCCAGCAGCCAGTCGACTAGCCCAAACACCGGGGAGCTGTTTTTT	CASSQSTSPNTGELFF
TRBV27	TRBJ2-3	NA	few	TGTGCCAGCAGTTTCTTTGGGGGTTTGGCCGGTACGCAGTATTTT	CASSFFGGLAGTQYF
TRBV20-1	TRBJ1-2	NA	few	TGCAGTGCTAGACTAGGGGCTTCTGGCTACACCTTC	CSARLGASGYTF
TRBV7-2	TRBJ1-2	NA	NA	TGTGCCAGCAGCTTAGAGGGAACATTATATGGCTACACCTTC	CASSLEGTLYGYTF
TRBV11-2	TRBJ2-7	TRBD1	NA	TGTGCCAGCAGCTTACGACAGGGGGCTGTCGAGCAGTACTTC	CASSLRQGAVEQYF
TRBV12-3/TRBV12-4	TRBJ2-4	NA	few	TGTGCCAGCAGTCCCGGAGAGACCAAAAACATTCAGTACTTC	CASSPGETKNIQYF
TRBV6-5	TRBJ2-7	TRBD2	NA	TGTGCCAGCAGTAAAGCTTCTAGCGGGCGTGCCTACGAGCAGTACTTC	CASSKASSGRAYEQYF
TRBV6-5	TRBJ1-5	NA	NA	TGTGCCAGCAGCCCAGGGTTTCGGGGACAGCCCCAGCATTTT	CASSPGFRGQPQHF
TRBV7-6	TRBJ2-7	TRBD1	NA	TGTGCCAGCAGCTCGCGACAGGGCGGACGCGACGAGCAGTACTTC	CASSSRQGGRDEQYF
TRBV2	TRBJ2-3	NA	NA	TGTGCCAGCCGTTTGGCGACAGATACGCAGTATTTT	CASRLATDTQYF
TRBV29-1	TRBJ1-2	TRBD1	few	TGCAGCGTTGGGGGACAGGGCTCGATGGGCTACACCTTC	CSVGGQGSMGYTF
TRBV4-1	TRBJ1-2	NA	NA	TGCGCCAGCAGCCGAGCGGACGGAAACTATGGCTACACCTTC	CASSRADGNYGYTF
TRBV4-3	TRBJ1-2	NA	few	TGCGCCAGCAGCCAAGCCTCCGCGGGTAACTATGGCTACACCTTC	CASSQASAGNYGYTF
TRBV7-3	TRBJ2-3	TRBD2	NA	TGTGCCAGCAGCTTAATAGCGGGAGTTGGAGATACGCAGTATTTT	CASSLIAGVGDTQYF
TRBV10-3	TRBJ1-1	TRBD1	few	TGTGCCATCAGTGGTATACAGGGGGCCTCTGAAGCTTTCTTT	CAISGIQGASEAFF
TRBV11-1	TRBJ2-7	NA	few	TGTGCCAGCAGCTGGCAGCGGCACGACTACGAGCAGTACTTC	CASSWQRHDYEQYF
TRBV28	TRBJ2-7	TRBD1	many	TGTGCCAGCAGCAAATTTAGGGGGCTACCCTACGAGCAGTACTTC	CASSKFRGLPYEQYF
TRBV7-3	TRBJ2-3	NA	NA	TGTGCCAGCAGCTTGTCGGGACATAGCACAGATACGCAGTATTTT	CASSLSGHSTDTQYF
TRBV18	TRBJ1-4	NA	NA	TGTGCCAGCTCACAGGGGATGAGTGAAAAACTGTTTTTT	CASSQGMSEKLFF
TRBV12-3/TRBV12-4	TRBJ2-3	TRBD1	NA	TGTGCCAGCAGCCCGGCGCGGACAGGCCACTTAGATACGCAGTATTTT	CASSPARTGHLDTQYF
TRBV6-5	TRBJ2-7	TRBD1	few	TGTGCCAGCAACGGACAGGGAAGCTCCTACGAGCAGTACTTC	CASNGQGSSYEQYF
TRBV6-2/TRBV6-3	TRBJ1-1	NA	few	TGTGCCAGCAGACCATTTCCGGGACGGAAAATGAACACTGAAGCTTTCTTT	CASRPFPGRKMNTEAFF
TRBV20-1	TRBJ2-7	NA	few	TGCAGTGCTAGAGATCCCCAGGGGAGCTCCTACGAGCAGTACTTC	CSARDPQGSSYEQYF
TRBV20-1	TRBJ2-7	NA	NA	TGCAGTGCTTTACCCTGGACGGGCTCCTACGAGCAGTACTTC	CSALPWTGSYEQYF
TRBV7-9	TRBJ2-7	TRBD1	few	TGTGCCAGCAGCGGAGGGACAGGGCCCTACGAGCAGTACTTC	CASSGGTGPYEQYF
TRBV12-3/TRBV12-4	TRBJ2-1	NA	few	TGTGCCAGCAGTTTCCGAGGAGGGTCCTACAATGAGCAGTTCTTC	CASSFRGGSYNEQFF
TRBV5-4	TRBJ2-2	TRBD2	many	TGTGCCAGCAGCCTTGGGACTAGCGGAACAACCGGGGAGCTGTTTTTT	CASSLGTSGTTGELFF
TRBV11-2	TRBJ2-2	NA	NA	TGTGCCAGCAGCTTACTGGCACCGGGCGCCGGCGGGGAGCTGTTTTTT	CASSLLAPGAGGELFF
TRBV11-2	TRBJ2-1	TRBD2	few	TGTGCCAGCAGCTTCGGGACTAGCGGGAGTACTGGTAGTGAGCAGTTCTTC	CASSFGTSGSTGSEQFF
TRBV7-6	TRBJ2-3	TRBD2	many	TGTGCCAGCAGCGCAACTAGCGGGAGTACAGATACGCAGTATTTT	CASSATSGSTDTQYF
TRBV9	TRBJ2-2	TRBD1	few	TGTGCCAGCATGGGACAGGGTACTTCGAACACCGGGGAGCTGTTTTTT	CASMGQGTSNTGELFF
TRBV20-1	TRBJ2-7	NA	many	TGCAGTGCCAGGAGGGAAGGGACCTACGAGCAGTACTTC	CSARREGTYEQYF
TRBV6-2/TRBV6-3	TRBJ2-1	NA	few	TGTGCCAGCAGTTACCAGAGATACAATGAGCAGTTCTTC	CASSYQRYNEQFF
TRBV4-1	TRBJ2-1	TRBD2	many	TGCGCCAGCAGCCAAGCTAGCGGGAGGTACAATGAGCAGTTCTTC	CASSQASGRYNEQFF
TRBV11-2	TRBJ2-5	NA	many	TGTGCCAGCAGACGACAGCAAGAGACCCAGTACTTC	CASRRQQETQYF
TRBV7-6	TRBJ2-3	NA	NA	TGTGCCAGCAGCCAAGGGCGTGGTACGCAGTATTTT	CASSQGRGTQYF
TRBV6-2/TRBV6-3	TRBJ2-5	NA	NA	TGTGCCAGCAGTTACCCCGAGGTGGAGACCCAGTACTTC	CASSYPEVETQYF
TRBV7-9	TRBJ1-6	NA	many	TGTGCCAGCAGCTTAACGCGGGGGTCGAATTCACCCCTCCACTTT	CASSLTRGSNSPLHF
TRBV2	TRBJ1-2	NA	few	TGTGCCAGCAGTGAAGTGGGGGCAGGCTTTAACTATGGCTACACCTTC	CASSEVGAGFNYGYTF
TRBV7-8	TRBJ2-3	NA	NA	TGTGCCAGCAGCCTCTACCTGGCAGATACGCAGTATTTT	CASSLYLADTQYF
TRBV7-6	TRBJ1-1	TRBD1	many	TGTGCCAGCAGCTTAGGACAGGGGGTCACTGAAGCTTTCTTT	CASSLGQGVTEAFF
TRBV15	TRBJ1-5	NA	few	TGTGCCACCAGCAGGGCAAATCAGCCCCAGCATTTT	CATSRANQPQHF
TRBV18	TRBJ2-1	NA	few	TGTGCCAGCTCACCAAGGACAGCTCACAATGAGCAGTTCTTC	CASSPRTAHNEQFF
TRBV12-3/TRBV12-4	TRBJ2-6	NA	many	TGTGCCAGCCCGCGGGACTCTGGGGCCAACGTCCTGACTTTC	CASPRDSGANVLTF
TRBV18	TRBJ2-1	NA	few	TGTGCCAGCTCACCACCCGGGACAAACAATGAGCAGTTCTTC	CASSPPGTNNEQFF
TRBV6-4	TRBJ2-1	NA	many	TGTGCCAGCAGCCGGGACCCTAACAATGAGCAGTTCTTC	CASSRDPNNEQFF
TRBV3-1	TRBJ2-7	NA	NA	TGTGCCAGCAGGGGGTCCTACGAGCAGTACTTC	CASRGSYEQYF
TRBV12-3/TRBV12-4	TRBJ2-3	NA	NA	TGTGCCAGCAGTTTAAGAGATACGCAGTATTTT	CASSLRDTQYF
TRBV6-2/TRBV6-3	TRBJ2-7	NA	few	TGTGCCAGCAGTTACTCGAGGAGTGGAGAGCAGTACTTC	CASSYSRSGEQYF
TRBV12-5	TRBJ2-3	TRBD2	NA	TGTGCTAGTGGTCCGGGACTAGCGGGTATCACAGATACGCAGTATTTT	CASGPGLAGITDTQYF
TRBV2	TRBJ2-3	NA	NA	TGTGCCAGCAGGTTAGCGGGACAGTTTGGTACGCAGTATTTT	CASRLAGQFGTQYF
TRBV7-8	TRBJ2-5	NA	NA	TGTGCCAGCACATCCGGGACTCTTAAGACCCAGTACTTC	CASTSGTLKTQYF
TRBV13	TRBJ2-3	NA	NA	TGTGCCAGCAGCACGGCCGGACGAGTTCGAACAGATACGCAGTATTTT	CASSTAGRVRTDTQYF
TRBV6-1	TRBJ1-3	NA	many	TGTGCCAGCAAGTCCCCCGGCTCCTCTGGAAACACCATATATTTT	CASKSPGSSGNTIYF